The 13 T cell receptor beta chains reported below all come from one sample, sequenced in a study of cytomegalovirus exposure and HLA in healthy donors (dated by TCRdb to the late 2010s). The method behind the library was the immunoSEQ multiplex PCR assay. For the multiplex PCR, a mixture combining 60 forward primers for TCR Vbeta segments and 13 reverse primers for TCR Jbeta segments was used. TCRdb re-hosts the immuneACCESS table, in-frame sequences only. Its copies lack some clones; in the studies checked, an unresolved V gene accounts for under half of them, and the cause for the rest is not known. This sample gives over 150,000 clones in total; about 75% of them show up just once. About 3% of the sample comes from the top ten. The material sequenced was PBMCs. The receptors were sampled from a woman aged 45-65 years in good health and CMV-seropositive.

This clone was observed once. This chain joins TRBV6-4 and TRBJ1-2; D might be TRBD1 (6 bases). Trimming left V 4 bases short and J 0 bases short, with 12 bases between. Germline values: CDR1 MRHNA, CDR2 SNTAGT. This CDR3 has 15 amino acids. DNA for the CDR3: TGTGCCAGCAGTGCCAACAGGGATGCTAACTATGGCTACACCTTC. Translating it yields CASSANRDANYGYTF.

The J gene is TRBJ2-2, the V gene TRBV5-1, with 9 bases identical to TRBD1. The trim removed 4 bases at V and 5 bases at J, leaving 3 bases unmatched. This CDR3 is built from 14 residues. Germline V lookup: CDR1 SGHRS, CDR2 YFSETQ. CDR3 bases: TGCGCCAGCAGCCAGGACAGGGGAACCGGGGAGCTGTTTTTT. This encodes CASSQDRGTGELFF. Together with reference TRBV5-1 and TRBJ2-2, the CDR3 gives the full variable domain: KAGVTQTPRYLIKTRGQQVTLSCSPISGHRSVSWYQQTPGQGLQFLFEYFSETQRNKGNFPGRFSGRQFSNSRSEMNVSTLELGDSALYLCASSQDRGTGELFFGEGSRLTVL.

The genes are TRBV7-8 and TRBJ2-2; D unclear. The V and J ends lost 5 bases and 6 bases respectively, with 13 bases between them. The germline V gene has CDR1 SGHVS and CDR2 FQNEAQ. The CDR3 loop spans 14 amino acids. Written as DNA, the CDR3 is TGTGCCAGCAGCCCTAGAGAGATCGCCGGGGAGCTGTTTTTT. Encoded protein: CASSPREIAGELFF.

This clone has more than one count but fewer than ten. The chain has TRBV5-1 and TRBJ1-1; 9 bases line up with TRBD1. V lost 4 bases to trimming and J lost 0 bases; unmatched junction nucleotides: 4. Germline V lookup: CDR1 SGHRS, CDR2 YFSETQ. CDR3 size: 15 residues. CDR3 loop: CASSPRQGVNTEAFF. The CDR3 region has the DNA TGCGCCAGCAGCCCCAGACAGGGGGTGAACACTGAAGCTTTCTTT. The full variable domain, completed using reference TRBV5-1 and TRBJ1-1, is KAGVTQTPRYLIKTRGQQVTLSCSPISGHRSVSWYQQTPGQGLQFLFEYFSETQRNKGNFPGRFSGRQFSNSRSEMNVSTLELGDSALYLCASSPRQGVNTEAFFGQGTRLTVV.

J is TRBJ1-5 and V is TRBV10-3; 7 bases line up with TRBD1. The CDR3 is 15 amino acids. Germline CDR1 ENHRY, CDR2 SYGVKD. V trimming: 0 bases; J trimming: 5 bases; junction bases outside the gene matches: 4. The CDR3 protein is CAISESGQGDQPQHF. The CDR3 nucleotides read TGTGCCATCAGTGAGTCAGGGCAGGGGGATCAGCCCCAGCATTTT.

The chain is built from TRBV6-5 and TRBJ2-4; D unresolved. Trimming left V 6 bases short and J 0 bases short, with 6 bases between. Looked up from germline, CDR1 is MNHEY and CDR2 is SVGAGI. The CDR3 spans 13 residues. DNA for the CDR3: TGTGCCAGCAGACCGGTAGCCAAAAACATTCAGTACTTC. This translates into CASRPVAKNIQYF.

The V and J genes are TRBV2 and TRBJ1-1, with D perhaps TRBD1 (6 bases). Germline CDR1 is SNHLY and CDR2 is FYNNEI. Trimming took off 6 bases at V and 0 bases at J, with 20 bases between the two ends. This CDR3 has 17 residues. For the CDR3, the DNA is TGTGCCAGCAGGGGGATACAGGGAATTACAATGAACACTGAAGCTTTCTTT. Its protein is CASRGIQGITMNTEAFF. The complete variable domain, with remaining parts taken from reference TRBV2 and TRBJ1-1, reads EPEVTQTPSHQVTQMGQEVILRCVPISNHLYFYWYRQILGQKVEFLVSFYNNEISEKSEIFDDQFSVERPDGSNFTLKIRSTKLEDSAMYFCASRGIQGITMNTEAFFGQGTRLTVV.

CDR3 amino acids: CASSLGLEYMNTEAFF. The CDR3 coding sequence is TGTGCCAGCAGCTTGGGGTTGGAGTACATGAACACTGAAGCTTTCTTT. The chain employs TRBV5-5 and TRBJ1-1; D call uncertain. The CDR3 is made up of 16 amino acids. V gave up 0 bases and J gave up 0 bases, with 12 bases separating them. Germline V CDR1 and CDR2: SGHKS, YYEKEE (reference sequence).

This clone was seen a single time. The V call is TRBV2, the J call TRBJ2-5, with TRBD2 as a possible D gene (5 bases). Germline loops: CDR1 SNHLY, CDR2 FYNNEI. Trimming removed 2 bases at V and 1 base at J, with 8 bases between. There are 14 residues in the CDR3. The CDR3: CASSESGLQETQYF. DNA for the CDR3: TGTGCCAGCAGTGAATCTGGACTCCAAGAGACCCAGTACTTC.

In DNA, the CDR3 is TGTGCCAGCAGCCAAGCTAGCACAGATACGCAGTATTTT. Translating gives CASSQASTDTQYF. V usage is TRBV7-3 and J usage is TRBJ2-3; the D is unclear. V lost 5 bases to trimming and J lost 0 bases, with 6 bases between them. The CDR3 has 13 residues. Looked up from germline, CDR1 is SGHTA and CDR2 is FQGTGA.

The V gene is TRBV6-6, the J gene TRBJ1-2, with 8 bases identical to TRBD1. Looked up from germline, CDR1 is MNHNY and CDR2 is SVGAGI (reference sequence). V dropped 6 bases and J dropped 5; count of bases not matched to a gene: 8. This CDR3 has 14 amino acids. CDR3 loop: CASRKDREGYGYTF. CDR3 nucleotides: TGTGCCAGCAGAAAGGACAGGGAGGGATATGGCTACACCTTC.

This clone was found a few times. The CDR3 protein is CAWSEMGGAYEQYF. The CDR3 DNA is TGTGCCTGGAGTGAAATGGGGGGGGCCTACGAGCAGTACTTC. The chain has TRBV30 and TRBJ2-7, with 7 positions matching TRBD2. CDR1 is GTSNPN, CDR2 SVGIG, per germline (reference sequence). The CDR3 spans 14 residues. With V trimmed by 1 base and J by 2 bases, 5 bases remained unmatched. Combining the CDR3 with reference TRBV30 and TRBJ2-7 gives the whole variable domain SQTIHQWPATLVQPVGSPLSLECTVEGTSNPNLYWYRQAAGRGLQLLFYSVGIGQISSEVPQNLSASRPQDRQFILSSKKLLLSDSGFYLCAWSEMGGAYEQYFGPGTRLTVT.

Here the CDR3 reads CASSSGQPSYEQYF. The CDR3 nucleotides read TGCGCCAGCAGCTCAGGACAGCCCTCCTACGAGCAGTACTTC. The chain employs TRBV5-1 and TRBJ2-7; TRBD1 is a possible D gene (6 bases). The germline V gene has CDR1 SGHRS and CDR2 YFSETQ. V was cut by 3 bases and J by 0 bases, with 10 bases left in between. CDR3 length: 14 amino acids.